This T cell receptor beta chain comes out of a study of brain T cells in children with intractable seizures. Study results and caveats: HCMV serostatus was not known, and viral specificity came from CDR3 similarity only. Pre-surgery blood may have been undersampled, hiding some clones.

Only in-frame clones appear in the TCRdb table, and some are missing; sequencing was by immunoSEQ multiplex PCR. The table has about 320,000 clones, 85% to 95% seen once; the top ten hold roughly 6%. Germline lookup yields CDR1 SEHNR and CDR2 FQNEAQ (reference sequence). This CDR3 is built from 14 residues. Trimming cost V 0 bases and J 2 bases, with 6 bases left between them. Time point denoted: blood from clinic visit 5 months post-surgery; TSC patient then seizure free. Sequencing was limited to surgery cases with top T cell transcript signatures in brain tissue. To note about this clone: Its matching antigen is unknown.

Sequencing was performed on peripheral blood, taken more than 4 months after surgery. This receptor was taken from a boy under two years old with tuberous sclerosis and intractable seizures. The rearrangement joins TRBV7-9 to TRBJ2-3, with D unresolved. The CDR3: CASSLAISTDTQYF. The CDR3 DNA sequence: TGTGCCAGCAGCTTAGCGATCTCCACAGATACGCAGTATTTT.